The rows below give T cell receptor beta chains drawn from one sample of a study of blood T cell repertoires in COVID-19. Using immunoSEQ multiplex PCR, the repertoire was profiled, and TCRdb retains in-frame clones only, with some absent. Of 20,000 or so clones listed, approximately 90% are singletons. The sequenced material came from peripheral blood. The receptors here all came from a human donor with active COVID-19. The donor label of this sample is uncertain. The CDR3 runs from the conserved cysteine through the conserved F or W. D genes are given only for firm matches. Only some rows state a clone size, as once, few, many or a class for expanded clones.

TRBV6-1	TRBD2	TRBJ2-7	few	TGTGCCAGCAGTGAGCGTATAGCGGGCAACGAGCAGTACTTC	CASSERIAGNEQYF
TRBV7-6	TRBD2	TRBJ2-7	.	TGTGCCAGCAGCTCCCAACCAGGACTAGCGGGAGTCCACGAGCAGTACTTC	CASSSQPGLAGVHEQYF
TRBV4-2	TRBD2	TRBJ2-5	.	TGTGCCAGCAGCCAAGAGAAACTAGCGGCCGGGACCCAGTACTTC	CASSQEKLAAGTQYF
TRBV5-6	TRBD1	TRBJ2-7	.	TGTGCCAGCAGCTTGGGTCAGGGGGCCTACGAGCAGTACTTC	CASSLGQGAYEQYF
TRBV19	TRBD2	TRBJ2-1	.	TGTGCCAGTAGTATCCTAGCGGGATCACGGAATGAGCAGTTCTTC	CASSILAGSRNEQFF
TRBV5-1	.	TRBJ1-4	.	TGCGCCAGCAGCTTGGAGACAGCTCATGAAAAACTGTTTTTT	CASSLETAHEKLFF
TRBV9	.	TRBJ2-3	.	TGTGCCAGCAGCTCCCGAGGGGGAACGCAGTATTTT	CASSSRGGTQYF
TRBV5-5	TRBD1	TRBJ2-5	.	TGTGCCAGCAGCAGGGACAGGGCGAGAGAGACCCAGTACTTC	CASSRDRARETQYF
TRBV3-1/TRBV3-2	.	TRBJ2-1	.	TGTGCCAGCAGCCAAGTGTCCTATTCCTACAATGAGCAGTTCTTC	CASSQVSYSYNEQFF
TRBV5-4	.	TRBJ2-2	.	TGTGCCAGCAGCCTGGGGGACTTGAGCCTAGAGTCCGGGGAGCTGTTTTTT	CASSLGDLSLESGELFF
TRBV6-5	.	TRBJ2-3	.	TGTGCCAGCATGGGCGAGGGGACACGCACAGATACGCAGTATTTT	CASMGEGTRTDTQYF
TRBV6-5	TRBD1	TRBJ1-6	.	TGTGCCAGCACCGCCGACAGGGAGAATTCACCCCTCCACTTT	CASTADRENSPLHF
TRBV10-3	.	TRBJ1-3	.	TGTGCCATCAGTGACGCTGGACGGGGCTCTGGAAACACCATATATTTT	CAISDAGRGSGNTIYF
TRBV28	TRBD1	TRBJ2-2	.	TGTGCCAGCAGAGGACAGGGGGCGGGCGGGGAGCTGTTTTTT	CASRGQGAGGELFF
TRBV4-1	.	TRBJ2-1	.	TGCGCCAGCAGCCAAGAGCGTAGTAGCGCGCAGTTCTTC	CASSQERSSAQFF
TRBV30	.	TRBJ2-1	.	TGTGCCTGGAGTGAATTGAGCCTAGGCGGGTCTGAGCAGTTCTTC	CAWSELSLGGSEQFF
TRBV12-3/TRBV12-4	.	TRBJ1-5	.	TGTGCCAGCAGTTTAAATGAGAATCAGCCCCAGCATTTT	CASSLNENQPQHF
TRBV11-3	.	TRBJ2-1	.	TGTGCCAGCAGAAAAGGGGGAGACGGCTACAATGAGCAGTTCTTC	CASRKGGDGYNEQFF